What follows are 25 T cell receptor beta chains derived from one specimen sequenced in a study of blood T cell repertoires in COVID-19 (TCRdb year 2020). The library was made by the immunoSEQ multiplex PCR assay. The table comes from immuneACCESS by way of TCRdb, which keeps in-frame sequences with V and J called. Part of the clones is missing from these tables; in studies checked, under half for an unresolved V gene and the rest for unknown reasons. Across this sample there are 490,000 or so clones, with about 85% seen only once. Jointly, the top ten make up around 7.9% of the sample. Sample: PBMCs or T cells enriched from blood (not recorded which). Receptors originate from a woman in her sixties or seventies who had recovered from COVID-19.

The chain has TRBV11-2 and TRBJ1-1; the D gene is possibly TRBD1 (5 bases). CDR1 SGHAT and CDR2 FQNNGV come from the germline V gene. Trimming took off 5 bases at V and 4 bases at J, with 11 bases between the two ends. There are 13 residues in the CDR3. CDR3: CASSPPGGTEAFF. Here the CDR3 DNA reads TGTGCCAGCAGCCCCCCGGGGGGCACTGAAGCTTTCTTT.

This clone was detected only once. The rearrangement uses TRBV19 and TRBJ1-5; TRBD1 matches 7 bases. The CDR3 runs to 15 residues. Germline assignment: CDR1 LNHDA and CDR2 SQIVND (reference sequence). The ends lost 3 bases at V and 5 bases at J; junction bases unmatched: 7. CDR3 sequence (DNA): TGTGCCAGTAGTATTTTACAGGGGCATTATCAGCCCCAGCATTTT. It specifies CASSILQGHYQPQHF. Complete variable domain (other parts from reference TRBV19 and TRBJ1-5): DGGITQSPKYLFRKEGQNVTLSCEQNLNHDAMYWYRQDPGQGLRLIYYSQIVNDFQKGDIAEGYSVSREKKESFPLTVTSAQKNPTAFYLCASSILQGHYQPQHFGDGTRLSIL.

The chain combines TRBV5-1 with TRBJ1-6; D is uncertain. V was shortened by 3 bases and J by 0 bases, with 10 bases between the two germline ends. The CDR3 is 16 amino acids. Germline V CDR1 and CDR2: SGHRS, YFSETQ. The CDR3 spells CASSSGLNSYNSPLHF. DNA for the CDR3: TGCGCCAGCAGCTCCGGACTGAACTCCTATAATTCACCCCTCCACTTT.

The rearrangement joins TRBV18 to TRBJ1-5, with D possibly TRBD1 on 5 matching bases. The CDR3 extends over 16 amino acids. V was pared by 2 bases and J by 1 base, with 12 bases between. CDR1 and CDR2 (germline): KGHSH, LQKENI. CDR3 loop: CASSPGTLGSNQPQHF. CDR3 bases: TGTGCCAGCTCACCAGGGACTTTAGGCAGCAATCAGCCCCAGCATTTT.

The chain links TRBV5-4 to TRBJ2-1, with 9 bases aligning to TRBD1. CDR3 length: 14 amino acids. Germline assignment: CDR1 SGHNT and CDR2 YYREEE (reference sequence). The V segment lost 4 bases and the J segment 10 bases; nucleotides outside the gene matches: 9. CDR3 nucleotide sequence: TGTGCCAGCAGCGTGGGACAGGGAATTATAGAGCAGTTCTTC. Protein: CASSVGQGIIEQFF.

This chain joins TRBV11-3 and TRBJ1-2; 7 bases line up with TRBD1. Trimming at V came to 5 bases and at J to 8 bases, leaving 11 bases not matched to a gene. CDR3 length: 14 amino acids. The germline V gene encodes CDR1 SGHNT and CDR2 YENEEA. The CDR3 protein is CASSQGVELQGYTF. The DNA for the CDR3 is TGTGCCAGCAGCCAGGGGGTGGAGTTGCAAGGCTACACCTTC.

The chain uses TRBV3-1 (or the pseudogene TRBV3-2) and TRBJ1-2; no clear D. CDR1 and CDR2 (germline): LGHDT, YNNKEL (reference sequence). This CDR3 spans 12 amino acids. The ends were cut back, 1 base at V and 5 bases at J, with 5 bases in the middle. In nucleotides, the CDR3 is TGTGCCAGCAGCCAAGCCCCTTATGGCTACACCTTC. Encoded protein: CASSQAPYGYTF.

The chain is built from TRBV5-1 and TRBJ2-7, with TRBD1 identical over 7 bases. V dropped 3 bases and J dropped 0; count of bases not matched to a gene: 3. The V gene's germline CDR1 is SGHRS and CDR2 YFSETQ. The CDR3 totals 14 residues. The CDR3 coding sequence is TGCGCCAGCAGCTCGGGACAGAGCTCCTACGAGCAGTACGTC. Amino acids: CASSSGQSSYEQYV.

With respect to this clone: The sample holds other DNA sequences that translate to the same CDR3. This chain joins TRBV5-1 and TRBJ2-7; 7 nucleotides match TRBD1. This CDR3 has 14 residues. V shed 4 bases, J shed 0 bases, and the junction held 4 bases outside the gene matches. Per the germline V gene, CDR1 is SGHRS and CDR2 is YFSETQ. CDR3 coding DNA: TGCGCCAGCAGCCCTGGGACAGTCTCCTACGAGCAGTACTTC. Encoded protein: CASSPGTVSYEQYF.

This clone occurred once. The chain links TRBV6-5 to TRBJ2-3; a weak D match, TRBD2 (5 bases). The V gene lost 7 bases and the J gene lost 2 bases, with 13 bases spanning the gap. This CDR3 comprises 14 residues. The germline V gene encodes CDR1 MNHEY and CDR2 SVGAGI. CDR3 nucleotides: TGTGCCAGCACCCCTCCCGGACTCACAGATACGCAGTATTTT. It yields the protein CASTPPGLTDTQYF.

The gene calls are TRBV18 and TRBJ1-2; 9 nucleotides align to TRBD1. The CDR3 loop spans 16 amino acids. J gave up 5 bases and V 6 bases, and 13 bases lay outside the gene matches. Per the germline V gene, CDR1 is KGHSH and CDR2 is LQKENI. The CDR3, as DNA: TGTGCCAGCTCCCCAATGGGACAGGGCGGAATTTATGGCTACACCTTC. It codes for CASSPMGQGGIYGYTF.

This sequence joins TRBV6-5 and TRBJ1-4; 8 bases are a match to TRBD1. J gave up 7 bases and V 10 bases, and 14 bases lay outside the gene matches. The CDR3 loop spans 15 amino acids. Germline CDR1 and CDR2: MNHEY and SVGAGI. CDR3 sequence (DNA): TGTGCCATCGGAGGTCCAGGGGGCGTGGGTGAAAAACTGTTTTTT. Its protein is CAIGGPGGVGEKLFF.

This sequence joins TRBV7-8 and TRBJ1-6; TRBD1 matches at 7 bases. In germline, CDR1 is SGHVS, CDR2 FQNEAQ. Losses at the gene ends were 0 bases for V and 0 bases for J; bases not matched to a gene: 8. The CDR3 totals 19 residues. The DNA of the CDR3 is TGTGCCAGCAGCTTAGCCAGCTGGACAGGTAGCTCCTATAATTCACCCCTCCACTTT. Translating it yields CASSLASWTGSSYNSPLHF.

The chain carries TRBV27 and TRBJ2-1; 11 bases agree with TRBD2. This CDR3 comprises 16 residues. V lost 3 bases, J lost 8 bases, and 9 bases stayed unmatched. In germline, CDR1 is MNHEY, CDR2 SMNVEV (reference sequence). CDR3 amino acids: CASSFSLAGGRDEQFF. Written as DNA, the CDR3 is TGTGCCAGCAGTTTCTCGCTAGCGGGGGGTAGGGATGAGCAGTTCTTC.

The sample holds a few counts of this clone. The V and J genes are TRBV2 and TRBJ2-7; maybe TRBD1 (6 bases). V lost 6 bases and J 0 bases, leaving 12 bases between the germline ends. CDR1 and CDR2 (germline): SNHLY, FYNNEI. The CDR3 totals 14 residues. CDR3 region: CASRIDRISYEQYF. The DNA for the CDR3 is TGTGCCAGCAGGATAGACAGGATCTCCTACGAGCAGTACTTC.

This clone was seen more than once but under ten times. The chain couples TRBV19 to TRBJ1-5; weak D call: TRBD1 (5 bases). The germline V gene has CDR1 LNHDA and CDR2 SQIVND (reference sequence). The V gene lost 9 bases and the J gene lost 2 bases, with 14 bases spanning the gap. CDR3 size: 14 residues. Written as DNA, the CDR3 is TGTGCCAGCGGAGGGGTCTTGGGCAATCAGCCCCAGCATTTT. It codes for CASGGVLGNQPQHF.

The chain couples TRBV27 to TRBJ1-1, with 10 bases fitting TRBD1. The CDR3 has 17 amino acids. V trimming: 5 bases; J trimming: 0 bases; junction bases outside the gene matches: 9. Germline assignment: CDR1 MNHEY and CDR2 SMNVEV (reference sequence). The CDR3 loop reads CASSPRGTGVVNTEAFF. For the CDR3, the DNA is TGTGCCAGCAGTCCACGCGGGACAGGGGTGGTGAACACTGAAGCTTTCTTT.

The chain uses TRBV29-1 and TRBJ2-7; D is uncertain. Germline CDR1 and CDR2: SQVTM and ANQGSEA. The CDR3 sequence is 14 residues long. V shed 1 base and J shed 5 bases, with 15 bases lying between them. The CDR3 DNA follows: TGCAGCGTTGAAGTCGCAGGTGCCATACACGAGCAGTACTTC. Its protein product is CSVEVAGAIHEQYF.

This sequence joins TRBV6-5 and TRBJ2-3; 7 bases are a match to TRBD1. The CDR3 sequence is 14 residues long. CDR1 is MNHEY and CDR2 is SVGAGI in the germline V gene. With 6 bases clipped from V and 0 bases from J, the junction kept 3 bases outside the gene matches. The DNA for the CDR3 is TGTGCCAGCAGGTACAGGGGAAGCACAGATACGCAGTATTTT. This sequence encodes CASRYRGSTDTQYF.

This clone was counted once. The V gene is TRBV5-1, the J gene TRBJ2-7; 11 nucleotides match TRBD2. The CDR3 has 15 residues. The germline gives CDR1 SGHRS, CDR2 YFSETQ. The V segment lost 0 bases and the J segment 4 bases; nucleotides outside the gene matches: 3. For the CDR3, the DNA is TGCGCCAGCAGCTTGGTTAGCGGGGGGGTATACGAGCAGTACTTC. Its translation: CASSLVSGGVYEQYF.

The rearrangement joins TRBV2 to TRBJ1-2; TRBD1 agrees at 8 bases. V was clipped by 9 bases and J by 3 bases; unmatched bases: 6. Germline V gene lookup returns CDR1 SNHLY and CDR2 FYNNEI. This CDR3 has 13 amino acids. The DNA for the CDR3 is TGTGCCAGTCACGAACAGGGGGACTATGGCTACACCTTC. Encoded protein: CASHEQGDYGYTF.

The chain combines TRBV27 with TRBJ2-7; D is unclear. Germline V gene lookup returns CDR1 MNHEY and CDR2 SMNVEV (reference sequence). The length of the CDR3 is 14 residues. The V end was cut by 2 bases, the J end by 0 bases, with 8 bases between. The CDR3 sequence is CASSLTHSSYEQYV. DNA of the CDR3: TGTGCCAGCAGTTTAACACACAGCTCCTACGAGCAGTACGTC.

This clone was detected only a few times. The chain employs TRBV19 and TRBJ1-5, with TRBD1 identical over 8 bases. V lost 5 bases, J lost 3 bases, and 9 bases stayed unmatched. The CDR3 covers 16 residues. Germline CDR1 and CDR2: LNHDA and SQIVND (reference sequence). This CDR3 reads CASSWMNRGANQPQHF. The CDR3 bases are TGTGCCAGTAGTTGGATGAACAGGGGGGCCAATCAGCCCCAGCATTTT. The full variable domain, its missing parts supplied by reference TRBV19 and TRBJ1-5, is DGGITQSPKYLFRKEGQNVTLSCEQNLNHDAMYWYRQDPGQGLRLIYYSQIVNDFQKGDIAEGYSVSREKKESFPLTVTSAQKNPTAFYLCASSWMNRGANQPQHFGDGTRLSIL.

The gene calls are TRBV18 and TRBJ2-2, with 13 bases lining up with TRBD2. V lost 6 bases and J lost 0; bases outside the gene matches: 10. The CDR3 length is 19 residues. Germline V gene data show CDR1 as KGHSH and CDR2 as LQKENI. CDR3 coding DNA: TGTGCCAGCTCCCTCAGACTAGCGGGGGGCCGCGCGAACACCGGGGAGCTGTTTTTT. Encoded protein: CASSLRLAGGRANTGELFF. Using reference TRBV18 and TRBJ2-2 for the parts outside the CDR3, the full variable domain is NAGVMQNPRHLVRRRGQEARLRCSPMKGHSHVYWYRQLPEEGLKFMVYLQKENIIDESGMPKERFSAEFPKEGPSILRIQQVVRGDSAAYFCASSLRLAGGRANTGELFFGEGSRLTVL.

CDR3 DNA: TGCGCCAGCAGCGCGGACAGGGGTGGCTACACCTTC. This gives the protein CASSADRGGYTF. The chain carries TRBV5-1 and TRBJ1-2, with 9 bases that match TRBD1. CDR1 is SGHRS, CDR2 YFSETQ, per germline. The CDR3 runs to 12 residues. V was pared by 4 bases and J by 7 bases, with 2 bases of the junction left unmatched.